A single TCR beta chain is shown here with its context. Germline-derived CDR1 and CDR2 are KGHDR and SFDVKD. The CDR3 has 13 residues. Trimming at V came to 8 bases and at J to 4 bases, leaving 5 bases not matched to a gene. This specimen belongs to a study of blood T cell repertoires in COVID-19. Study context: Researchers got acute and convalescent COVID-19 samples from the United States, Italy and Spain. PBMCs, B-cell-depleted T cells, or T cells were the source of the cDNA or gDNA that made up the material.

Authors' processing steps: Using reference gene primer amplification, nucleated cell counts were estimated. Produced via immunoSEQ multiplex PCR; TCRdb's table is partial and in-frame only. The V and J calls and clone size were taken over from that table, and D and trimming were inferred from the DNA. Here the sample spans roughly 250,000 clones, roughly 84% being singletons. This receptor was identified in a woman between 40 and 50 years old who had recovered from COVID-19. The sample consisted of peripheral blood. V usage is TRBV24-1 and J usage is TRBJ2-5; 8 bases are a match to TRBD1. Here the CDR3 reads CATNRGQGETQYF. CDR3 nucleotides: TGTGCCACCAACAGAGGACAGGGAGAGACCCAGTACTTC.